Included here is one T cell receptor beta chain sequence, with context. The antigen remains unidentified. This specimen comes from a study of T-cell memory formation after mild COVID-19. The overall study: TCR clusters were largely donor specific.

TCRdb analysed the 5' RACE reads with MiXCR anew, one entry per CDR3 protein. The data contain just under 150,000 distinct CDR3 sequences, over 6% of them singletons. Study-wide points: Clones that shrank (day 15 to 85) were balanced CD4/CD8, whereas later expanders leaned CD4+. Within pre-infection memory, some responding clones were found, suggesting cross-reactive memory joined.

The clonotype comes from an adult woman who had mild COVID-19 (a few samples of this study predate the infection). Cell type and time point are not known. Sequencing used PBMCs or a T cell subset sorted from them (not recorded which).

The CDR3 loop reads CASGLSQFEAFF. The CDR3 DNA is TGTGCTAGTGGTTTGTCGCAGTTTGAAGCTTTCTTT. J is TRBJ1-1 and V is TRBV12-5; D remains ambiguous. Germline assignment: CDR1 LGHNT and CDR2 FRNRAP. Trimming took off 2 bases at V and 7 bases at J, with 8 bases between the two ends. This CDR3 is built from 12 residues.